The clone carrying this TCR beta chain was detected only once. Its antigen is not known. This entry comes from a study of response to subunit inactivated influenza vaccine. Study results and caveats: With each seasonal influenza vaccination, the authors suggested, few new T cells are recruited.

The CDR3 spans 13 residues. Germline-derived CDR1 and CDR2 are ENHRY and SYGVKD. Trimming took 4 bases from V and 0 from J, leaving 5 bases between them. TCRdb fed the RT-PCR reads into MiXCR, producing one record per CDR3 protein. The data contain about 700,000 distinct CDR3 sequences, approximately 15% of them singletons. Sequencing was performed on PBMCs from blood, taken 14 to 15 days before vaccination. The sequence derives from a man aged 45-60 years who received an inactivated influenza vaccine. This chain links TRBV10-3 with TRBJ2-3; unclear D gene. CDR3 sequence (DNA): TGTGCCATCAGTGGACCTAGCACAGATACGCAGTATTTT. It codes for CAISGPSTDTQYF.